This TCR beta chain came from a study of blood T cell repertoires in COVID-19. Measured with immunoSEQ multiplex PCR; TCRdb has only the in-frame clones, and not every one. The sample holds about 73,000 clones, 65% to 85% seen once. This CDR3 is built from 14 residues. With 6 bases removed from V and 2 bases from J, the gap between germline ends came to 14 bases. Germline-derived CDR1 and CDR2 are SNHLY and FYNNEI. The TCR comes from a man at least 80 years old with active or convalescent COVID-19. V usage is TRBV2 and J usage is TRBJ2-7, with D tentatively TRBD1 (6 bases). The specimen sequenced was peripheral blood. The DNA for the CDR3 is TGTGCCAGCAGGGGGGCCTACAGAACCTACGAGCAGTACTTC. Its translation is CASRGAYRTYEQYF.